Below, one T cell receptor (beta chain) is given with its context. This record comes from a study of blood T cell repertoires in COVID-19. On the study more broadly: The United States, Italy and Spain provided the acute and convalescent COVID-19 samples.

Clones were read by immunoSEQ multiplex PCR, and TCRdb kept only the in-frame ones, dropping some. The profile shows around 140,000 clones, 75% to 90% of them singletons. The CDR3 consists of 17 residues. Germline assignment: CDR1 MNHEY and CDR2 SVGEGT. The trim removed 2 bases at V and 3 bases at J, leaving 8 bases unmatched. The chain combines TRBV6-2 or TRBV6-3 with TRBJ2-7; 12 nucleotides agree with TRBD2. The receptor's source is a man aged 65-85 years who had recovered from COVID-19. Sequenced input: peripheral blood. In DNA, the CDR3 is TGTGCCAGCAGTTACCAGCTGACTAGCGGGAGTCTCTACGAGCAGTACTTC. It specifies CASSYQLTSGSLYEQYF.